The 8 T cell receptor beta chains below were found in one sample sequenced in a study of T cells and Merkel cell carcinoma outcomes. TCRdb's table, derived via immunoSEQ multiplex PCR, lists solely in-frame clones and lacks some. Of 12,000 or so clones listed, around 95% are singletons. Sequenced: tumor tissue from Merkel cell carcinoma. The receptors here all came from a human donor with Merkel cell carcinoma.

The table lists this clone with a few counts. The genes are TRBV6-4 and TRBJ1-1; no firm D call. CDR1 is MRHNA, CDR2 SNTAGT, per germline. The V end lost 7 bases, the J end lost 7 bases, and 7 bases lay between the germline ends. The CDR3 consists of 10 residues. CDR3: CASTVIEAFF. Here the CDR3 DNA reads TGTGCCAGCACAGTGATTGAAGCTTTCTTT.

The V call is TRBV2, the J call TRBJ2-5; the match to TRBD1 covers 8 bases. The J segment lost 5 bases and the V segment lost 3 bases, leaving 8 bases of the junction unmatched. The CDR3 length is 15 residues. Germline CDR1 SNHLY, CDR2 FYNNEI. This CDR3 is CASSDLPGGKETQYF. CDR3 nucleotides: TGTGCCAGCAGTGATCTACCAGGGGGCAAGGAGACCCAGTACTTC.

The chain recombines TRBV27 with TRBJ1-3, with D unresolved. The CDR3 is made up of 15 amino acids. V dropped 0 bases and J dropped 0 bases, with 6 bases sitting between them. CDR1 and CDR2 from the germline V gene are MNHEY and SMNVEV (reference sequence). CDR3 bases: TGTGCCAGCAGTTTATCCATTAGCTCTGGAAACACCATATATTTT. Translation: CASSLSISSGNTIYF.

The table lists this clone with a count of one. This chain connects TRBV7-9 to TRBJ2-1; D unclear. CDR1 SEHNR and CDR2 FQNEAQ come from the germline V gene (reference sequence). Trimming removed 5 bases at V and 9 bases at J, with 14 bases between. This CDR3 comprises 13 residues. The CDR3 DNA follows: TGTGCCAGCAGCCCCAAGGCCTCAGGTGAGCAGTTCTTC. It specifies CASSPKASGEQFF.

In this sample, this clone turned up once. At one boundary the junction diverges from the germline segment, which might be a read error. This sample includes further DNA sequences coding for the same CDR3. The chain carries TRBV4-3 and TRBJ1-2, with D possibly being TRBD1 (6 bases). Germline V gene data show CDR1 as LGHNA and CDR2 as YSLEER. The CDR3 extends over 16 amino acids. The CDR3, as DNA: TGCGCCAGCAGCCAAGATTTCGGGGGGCGGAACTATGGTTACACCTTC. Translating it yields CASSQDFGGRNYGYTF.

The genes are TRBV21-1 and TRBJ2-5; whether TRBD2, the table's D call, matches the DNA was not checked. TRBV21-1 is reported as a pseudogene. The CDR3 is 17 amino acids. CDR3 sequence: CASSFSGSGKFGETQYF. Here the CDR3 DNA reads TGTGCCAGCAGCTTCTCGGGTAGCGGAAAGTTTGGAGAGACCCAGTACTTC.

This clone appeared once. This chain joins TRBV20-1 and TRBJ2-5; D gene unclear. Trimming stripped 3 bases from V and 3 bases from J, with 2 bases between. The CDR3 consists of 10 residues. Germline assignment: CDR1 DFQATT and CDR2 SNEGSKA (reference sequence). In DNA form, the CDR3 reads TGCAGTGCTAGTAAAGAGACCCAGTACTTC. It specifies CSASKETQYF.

The chain employs TRBV10-3 and TRBJ1-4; D possibly corresponds to TRBD1 (6 bases). This CDR3 has 14 amino acids. Germline V gives CDR1 ENHRY, CDR2 SYGVKD. V lost 7 bases and J 0 bases, leaving 9 bases between the germline ends. The CDR3 sequence: CAIKGGATNEKLFF. CDR3 coding DNA: TGTGCCATCAAGGGGGGGGCAACTAATGAAAAACTGTTTTTT.